What follows are 4 T cell receptor beta chains derived from one specimen sequenced in a study of shared T cell receptors in the human thymus. The table came from immunoSEQ multiplex PCR; TCRdb's copy has only in-frame clones and leaves some out. The sample records approximately 760,000 clones, over 75% being singletons. These data were likewise used in another study, on human thymus T cells.

Sequencing was done on a sample of thymocytes. Every receptor here comes from a girl in the first two years of life with a congenital heart defect.

This clone appeared once. The chain joins TRBV19 to TRBJ1-2; D is unclear. CDR3 size: 18 residues. The germline gives CDR1 LNHDA, CDR2 SQIVND (reference sequence). V was clipped by 0 bases and J by 1 base, with 18 bases between them. CDR3 sequence (DNA): TGTGCCAGTAGTATAGACGGCGGATTTCCCCCTTATAACTATGGCTACACCTTC. It is translated as CASSIDGGFPPYNYGYTF.

The chain joins TRBV5-6 to TRBJ1-1; a possible D gene is TRBD1 (6 bases). Germline CDR1 and CDR2: SGHDT and YYEEEE. The length of the CDR3 is 15 residues. Trimming cost V 4 bases and J 0 bases, with 13 bases left between them. The CDR3 loop reads CASSGPDRMNTEAFF. The CDR3, as DNA: TGTGCCAGCAGCGGTCCAGACAGGATGAACACTGAAGCTTTCTTT.

The chain recombines TRBV19 with TRBJ2-5, with 8 bases that match TRBD1. The CDR3 has 13 residues. Trimming took 7 bases from V and 5 from J; bases not matched to a gene: 6. Germline values: CDR1 LNHDA, CDR2 SQIVND (reference sequence). CDR3 nucleotides: TGTGCCAGTAAGAGGACAGGGCGCGAGACCCAGTACTTC. It is translated as CASKRTGRETQYF. Full variable domain (remainder filled in from reference TRBV19 and TRBJ2-5): DGGITQSPKYLFRKEGQNVTLSCEQNLNHDAMYWYRQDPGQGLRLIYYSQIVNDFQKGDIAEGYSVSREKKESFPLTVTSAQKNPTAFYLCASKRTGRETQYFGPGTRLLVL.

With respect to this clone: Other DNA sequences within the sample encode an identical CDR3. This chain connects TRBV9 to TRBJ2-3; D is uncertain. Between the trimmed V and J ends, which lost 2 bases and 6 bases, there was a span of 7 bases. The CDR3 totals 12 residues. Germline V CDR1 and CDR2: SGDLS, YYNGEE. This chain's CDR3 is CASSVVEDTQYF. The CDR3 bases are TGTGCCAGCAGCGTCGTAGAGGATACGCAGTATTTT.